Each of the 16 T cell receptor beta chains below was sequenced from the same sample in a study of blood T cell repertoires in COVID-19. Some clones are missing from TCRdb's copy, which holds only in-frame ones; the method was immunoSEQ multiplex PCR. The sample contains a few hundred thousand clones, 80% to 90% of which appear only once. Source material: PBMCs or T cells enriched from blood (not recorded which). These receptors were taken from a man between 18 and 35 years old who had recovered from COVID-19.

The chain has TRBV5-1 and TRBJ2-2, with D perhaps matching TRBD1 (6 bases). Germline CDR1 SGHRS, CDR2 YFSETQ. The ends were cut back, 5 bases at V and 7 bases at J, with 18 bases in the middle. There are 15 residues in the CDR3. CDR3 loop: CASSPLAGAHGELFF. In DNA, the CDR3 is TGCGCCAGCAGTCCCCTTGCAGGGGCCCACGGGGAGCTGTTTTTT.

V is TRBV6-2 or TRBV6-3 and J is TRBJ1-4, with D hard to call. The CDR3 loop spans 14 amino acids. CDR1 MNHEY and CDR2 SVGEGT come from the germline V gene. Trimming stripped 6 bases from V and 7 bases from J, with 15 bases between. The DNA of the CDR3 is TGTGCCAGCAGCACCCGGGCGGGTGGTGAAAAACTGTTTTTT. Translating gives CASSTRAGGEKLFF.

The gene calls are TRBV9 and TRBJ2-3; 16 positions match TRBD2. The J segment lost 4 bases and the V segment lost 3 bases, leaving 8 bases of the junction unmatched. The CDR3 is 18 residues long. Germline values: CDR1 SGDLS, CDR2 YYNGEE. The CDR3 DNA follows: TGTGCCAGCAGCGCCCGCTCCGGGACTAGCGGGGGGGCAGATACGCAGTATTTT. It codes for CASSARSGTSGGADTQYF.

The chain recombines TRBV11-2 with TRBJ2-1; 7 nucleotides match TRBD1. J was trimmed by 1 base and V by 5 bases; bases with no gene match: 5. The CDR3 consists of 15 residues. The germline V gene encodes CDR1 SGHAT and CDR2 FQNNGV. For the CDR3, the DNA is TGTGCCAGCAGCCCCGGGACAGATTCCTACAATGAGCAGTTCTTC. As protein: CASSPGTDSYNEQFF.

This rearrangement joins TRBV21-1 to TRBJ1-2; the table's D call of TRBD1 was not tested on the DNA. TRBV21-1 represents a pseudogene. There are 15 residues in the CDR3. This CDR3 reads CATLDRSPLKYGYTF. As DNA, the CDR3 is TGTGCCACCCTGGACAGGTCCCCTCTAAAGTATGGCTACACCTTC.

As DNA, the CDR3 is TGTGCCAGCTCAGGGGGGCAAGAGACCCAGTACTTC. Translation gives CASSGGQETQYF. The chain has TRBV18 and TRBJ2-5, with a tentative D call TRBD2 (6 bases). V lost 5 bases, J lost 2 bases, and 6 bases lay in between. Germline CDR1 is KGHSH and CDR2 is LQKENI. There are 12 residues in the CDR3.

In regard to this clone: Other DNA sequences from this sample encode an identical CDR3 as well. The chain links TRBV29-1 to TRBJ1-1, with 9 bases identical to TRBD1. The V gene's germline CDR1 is SQVTM and CDR2 ANQGSEA. CDR3 size: 12 residues. V dropped 6 bases and J dropped 2; count of bases not matched to a gene: 1. The CDR3 is CSVGQGNTEAFF. For the CDR3, the DNA is TGCAGCGTGGGACAGGGAAACACTGAAGCTTTCTTT.

V gene TRBV27 combines with J gene TRBJ2-7; 7 positions agree with TRBD1. The germline CDR1 and CDR2 sequences are MNHEY and SMNVEV (reference sequence). CDR3 length: 15 amino acids. Trimming cost V 0 bases and J 9 bases; bases outside gene matches: 11. The CDR3 DNA sequence: TGTGCCAGCAGTTTATCAGCCGGGACAGTAGACGGGCAGTACTTC. Protein sequence: CASSLSAGTVDGQYF.

V and J are TRBV19 and TRBJ1-3; TRBD1 is a possible D gene (5 bases). This CDR3 has 13 amino acids. The V end lost 5 bases, the J end lost 5 bases, and 10 bases lay between the germline ends. CDR1 is LNHDA, CDR2 SQIVND, per germline (reference sequence). The CDR3 region is CASSLTERNTIYF. The CDR3 DNA sequence: TGTGCCAGTAGTTTGACAGAGCGAAACACCATATATTTT.

The chain carries TRBV5-5 and TRBJ2-6; perhaps TRBD2 as D (6 bases). The germline CDR1 and CDR2 sequences are SGHKS and YYEKEE (reference sequence). The V gene lost 3 bases and the J gene lost 0 bases, with 7 bases spanning the gap. The CDR3 contains 15 residues. CDR3: CASSWGVSGANVLTF. Written as DNA, the CDR3 is TGTGCCAGCAGCTGGGGGGTCTCTGGGGCCAACGTCCTGACTTTC.

V is TRBV11-2 and J is TRBJ1-2, with 10 nucleotides matching TRBD1. The germline V gene has CDR1 SGHAT and CDR2 FQNNGV. Losses at the gene ends were 5 bases for V and 1 base for J; bases not matched to a gene: 13. The CDR3 is 18 residues long. The CDR3 bases are TGTGCCAGCAGCCCCCACGTAGGACAGGGGGTAGTTAACTATGGCTACACCTTC. Encoded protein: CASSPHVGQGVVNYGYTF. Full variable domain (missing parts from reference TRBV11-2 and TRBJ1-2): EAGVAQSPRYKIIEKRQSVAFWCNPISGHATLYWYQQILGQGPKLLIQFQNNGVVDDSQLPKDRFSAERLKGVDSTLKIQPAKLEDSAVYLCASSPHVGQGVVNYGYTFGSGTRLTVV.

The rearrangement uses TRBV3-1 (or the pseudogene TRBV3-2) and TRBJ1-2; the match to TRBD1 covers 8 bases. V was pared by 4 bases and J by 7 bases, with 5 bases of the junction left unmatched. The CDR3 covers 13 residues. Germline V CDR1 and CDR2: LGHDT, YNNKEL (reference sequence). CDR3 DNA: TGTGCCAGCAGCCCTTCGACAGGGGTTGGCTACACCTTC. Protein product: CASSPSTGVGYTF.

The chain is built from TRBV20-1 and TRBJ1-1; the D is unclear. Germline V gene sequence: CDR1 DFQATT, CDR2 SNEGSKA (reference sequence). Trimming took 7 bases from V and 7 from J, leaving 4 bases between them. CDR3 size: 8 residues. CDR3 bases: TGCAGTGGAGGTGAAGCTTTCTTT. It encodes CSGGEAFF.

V and J are TRBV7-9 and TRBJ1-3; D is possibly TRBD1 (6 bases). The CDR3 contains 17 residues. The germline V gene encodes CDR1 SEHNR and CDR2 FQNEAQ (reference sequence). Trimming removed 7 bases from V and 0 bases from J, with 19 bases in between. In nucleotides, the CDR3 is TGTGCCAGCAACTACCGGCGGGGGGCTCACTCTGGAAACACCATATATTTT. Protein product: CASNYRRGAHSGNTIYF.

The chain is built from TRBV5-1 and TRBJ1-6; D is ambiguous. Per germline, CDR1 SGHRS and CDR2 YFSETQ. The V end lost 2 bases, the J end lost 8 bases, and 17 bases lay between the germline ends. The CDR3 extends over 16 amino acids. CDR3: CASSFNYVGYDSPLHF. DNA for the CDR3: TGCGCCAGCAGCTTCAATTACGTCGGTTACGATTCACCCCTCCACTTT.

The chain is built from TRBV7-8 and TRBJ2-7; D call uncertain. CDR3 length equals 15 residues. Per germline, CDR1 SGHVS and CDR2 FQNEAQ. The V end was cut by 6 bases, the J end by 4 bases, with 19 bases between. CDR3 sequence: CASRTGRVLAYEQYF. The CDR3 DNA is TGTGCCAGCAGAACTGGTCGGGTTCTGGCGTACGAGCAGTACTTC.